Following are 18 T cell receptor beta chains from one sample sequenced in a study of Graves' ophthalmopathy and Graves' hyperthyroidism (dated by TCRdb to the late 2010s). Reads for this sample came from an Illumina HiSeq 2000. For repertoire sequencing, TCR beta CDR3 regions were amplified from RNA transcripts. The first round of RT-PCR was done with HTBI primers and the Qiagen OneStep RT-PCR kit, and was followed by a second round of multiplex PCR, then size selection and purification. TCRdb reanalyzed the raw reads on its own, using fastp at Q25 for trimming and MiXCR for clone calling, and kept in-frame beta chains. Rows matching on CDR3 protein sequence are summarized as one entry with the most common DNA and genes. The sample table holds 200,000 to 250,000 distinct CDR3 sequences, of which approximately 21% were seen once. The ten largest clones add up to roughly 40% of the sample. The sequencing input was peripheral blood. Receptors originate from a woman between 50 and 59 years old with Graves' ophthalmopathy. Donor details come from another sample of the same person, matched by shared clones.

The V and J genes are TRBV7-3 and TRBJ2-2, with 11 bases that match TRBD2. Germline V CDR1 and CDR2: SGHTA, FQGTGA. The V and J ends lost 1 base and 6 bases, in that order; junction bases with no gene match: 13. The length of the CDR3 is 19 residues. The CDR3 spells CASSLSLAGGLWGAGELFF. The CDR3, as DNA: TGTGCCAGCAGCTTAAGTCTAGCGGGAGGCCTATGGGGGGCCGGGGAGCTGTTTTTT.

This clonotype appeared many times. The CDR3 nucleotides are TGTGCCAGCAGTTTATCGAGGGATCAGCCCCAGCATTTT. It specifies CASSLSRDQPQHF. The gene calls are TRBV27 and TRBJ1-5; D uncertain. Per the germline V gene, CDR1 is MNHEY and CDR2 is SMNVEV (reference sequence). This CDR3 region has 13 residues. V lost 0 bases and J lost 5, with 5 bases in between.

This clonotype was counted at least ten times. The rearrangement links TRBV5-1 to TRBJ2-5; 10 bases fit TRBD2. Germline loops: CDR1 SGHRS, CDR2 YFSETQ. This CDR3 is built from 15 residues. The trim removed 4 bases at V and 7 bases at J, leaving 10 bases unmatched. The CDR3 spells CASSEAGGPVGTQYF. The DNA of the CDR3 is TGCGCCAGCAGCGAAGCGGGAGGGCCCGTAGGGACCCAGTACTTC. The entire variable domain, with the rest obtained from reference TRBV5-1 and TRBJ2-5, is as follows: KAGVTQTPRYLIKTRGQQVTLSCSPISGHRSVSWYQQTPGQGLQFLFEYFSETQRNKGNFPGRFSGRQFSNSRSEMNVSTLELGDSALYLCASSEAGGPVGTQYFGPGTRLLVL.

This clonotype occurred many times. The V call is TRBV19, the J call TRBJ2-5; D not certain. Trimming removed 3 bases at V and 3 bases at J, with 11 bases between. The CDR3 is made up of 14 amino acids. Germline V gene lookup returns CDR1 LNHDA and CDR2 SQIVND (reference sequence). The CDR3 is CASSMLLGKETQYF. Here the CDR3 DNA reads TGTGCCAGTAGTATGTTGTTGGGGAAAGAGACCCAGTACTTC.

Comments on this clonotype: Since a much larger clone is just one base distant, this may be a read error. This rearrangement joins TRBV2 to TRBJ1-5; D might be TRBD1 (6 bases). CDR3 size: 16 residues. From germline, CDR1 is SNHLY and CDR2 FYNNEI. The CDR3 here is CAISEFAGVSNQPQHF. In nucleotides, the CDR3 is TGTGCCATCAGTGAATTTGCAGGGGTAAGCAATCAGCCCCAGCATTTT.

This clonotype was seen many times. The chain carries TRBV12-3 or TRBV12-4 and TRBJ1-2; D gene uncertain. The length of the CDR3 is 14 residues. V lost 8 bases and J 2 bases, leaving 15 bases between the germline ends. This CDR3 is CASGRRAPNYGYTF. The CDR3 DNA reads as TGTGCCAGCGGGCGAAGGGCCCCAAACTATGGCTACACCTTC.

This chain uses TRBV5-1 with TRBJ2-5; D uncertain. Trimming cost V 4 bases and J 1 base, with 8 bases left between them. The CDR3 totals 13 residues. Germline CDR1 and CDR2: SGHRS and YFSETQ. The CDR3 loop reads CASSGRPQETQYF. As DNA, the CDR3 is TGCGCCAGCAGCGGGCGGCCCCAAGAGACCCAGTACTTC.

This clonotype was detected ten times or more. The genes are TRBV7-8 and TRBJ2-7; unclear D gene. This CDR3 has 13 residues. Trimming stripped 1 base from V and 13 bases from J, with 17 bases between. Germline CDR1 and CDR2: SGHVS and FQNEAQ. The CDR3 sequence: CASSLGTTWPPYF. The CDR3 coding sequence is TGTGCCAGCAGCTTAGGGACGACTTGGCCTCCTTACTTC.

This clonotype was recorded many times. The chain is built from TRBV28 and TRBJ1-2; tentative D call: TRBD1 (6 bases). V was trimmed by 6 bases and J by 4 bases, leaving 18 bases between them. The CDR3 runs 15 residues. The germline V gene has CDR1 MDHEN and CDR2 SYDVKM. The CDR3 region is CASSTQGLDLYGYTF. The CDR3, as DNA: TGTGCCAGCAGCACTCAGGGGCTCGACCTCTATGGCTACACCTTC.

This chain links TRBV18 with TRBJ2-3, with 11 bases fitting TRBD2. V lost 5 bases and J lost 4; bases outside the gene matches: 8. From germline, CDR1 is KGHSH and CDR2 LQKENI. The CDR3 is made up of 16 amino acids. CDR3 amino acids: CASSSTSGSSSDTQYF. DNA of the CDR3: TGTGCCAGCTCATCCACTAGCGGGAGTAGCTCAGATACGCAGTATTTT.

This clonotype was seen many times. The chain carries TRBV7-2 and TRBJ2-5; D remains ambiguous. V lost 1 base and J lost 0, with 6 bases in between. This CDR3 has 14 residues. CDR1 and CDR2 from the germline V gene are SGHTA and FQGNSA. The CDR3 here is CASSLGRNQETQYF. The CDR3 nucleotides read TGTGCCAGCAGCTTAGGACGAAACCAAGAGACCCAGTACTTC. Filled out from reference TRBV7-2 and TRBJ2-5, the complete variable domain reads GAGVSQSPSNKVTEKGKDVELRCDPISGHTALYWYRQSLGQGLEFLIYFQGNSAPDKSGLPSDRFSAERTGGSVSTLTIQRTQQEDSAVYLCASSLGRNQETQYFGPGTRLLVL.

This clonotype has only one observation. The rearrangement joins TRBV6-2 or TRBV6-3 to TRBJ1-1, with unresolved D. The CDR3 runs 14 residues. V was cut by 0 bases and J by 1 base, with 6 bases left in between. Per the germline V gene, CDR1 is MNHEY and CDR2 is SVGEGT. The DNA of the CDR3 is TGTGCCAGCAGTTACTCCACAGCGAACACTGAAGCTTTCTTT. Amino acid sequence: CASSYSTANTEAFF.

This clonotype was found a few times. The rearrangement uses TRBV19 and TRBJ1-5, with D unresolved. The CDR3 consists of 15 residues. Trimming removed 2 bases from V and 1 base from J, with 9 bases in between. Germline CDR1 and CDR2: LNHDA and SQIVND (reference sequence). The CDR3, as DNA: TGTGCCAGTAGTATAAAGGGCTTAAGCAATCAGCCCCAGCATTTT. It encodes CASSIKGLSNQPQHF.

This clonotype was counted many times. The rearrangement uses TRBV6-4 and TRBJ1-5; 8 bases line up with TRBD1. Germline V CDR1 and CDR2: MRHNA, SNTAGT. The V and J ends lost 2 bases and 3 bases, in that order; junction bases with no gene match: 12. The CDR3 length is 18 residues. The CDR3 here is CASSDLPTGAAVNQPQHF. The CDR3 DNA reads as TGTGCCAGCAGTGACCTTCCGACAGGGGCGGCGGTCAATCAGCCCCAGCATTTT.

This sequence joins TRBV7-2 and TRBJ2-7; 9 positions match TRBD2. Germline CDR1 is SGHTA and CDR2 is FQGNSA. Trimming cost V 2 bases and J 3 bases; bases outside gene matches: 5. The CDR3 runs 15 residues. CDR3 residues: CASSLPQTSGYEQYF. The CDR3 DNA is TGTGCCAGCAGCTTACCCCAGACTAGCGGCTACGAGCAGTACTTC.

A few counts support this clonotype. This rearrangement joins TRBV29-1 to TRBJ1-1; 9 bases are shared with TRBD1. With V trimmed by 5 bases and J by 7 bases, 11 bases remained unmatched. The CDR3 totals 14 residues. The V gene's germline CDR1 is SQVTM and CDR2 ANQGSEA. This CDR3 reads CSVSPRQGGGEAFF. The CDR3 DNA reads TGCAGCGTTTCCCCGCGACAGGGGGGAGGTGAAGCTTTCTTT.

This clonotype appeared many times. The CDR3: CASSSHRDIQGYTF. The CDR3 DNA sequence: TGTGCCAGCAGCTCTCACCGGGACATTCAGGGCTACACCTTC. The V gene is TRBV11-2, the J gene TRBJ1-2; possible D gene TRBD1, 6 bases. Germline-derived CDR1 and CDR2 are SGHAT and FQNNGV. V was clipped by 4 bases and J by 8 bases, with 17 bases between them. This CDR3 contains 14 residues.

This clonotype was seen repeatedly, ten times or more. The chain uses TRBV28 and TRBJ1-2; D not resolved. Germline lookup yields CDR1 MDHEN and CDR2 SYDVKM. The CDR3 has 13 residues. The V gene lost 1 base and the J gene lost 8 bases, with 11 bases spanning the gap. The CDR3 DNA is TGTGCCAGCAGTTTATACAGTTCGGGCGGCTACACCTTC. It specifies CASSLYSSGGYTF.